Below, 28 T cell receptor beta chains from the same sample are listed, as sequenced in a study of OX40 agonist ivuxolimab in advanced cancers. Profiled with immunoSEQ multiplex PCR; TCRdb holds only in-frame clones, not every one. The data hold roughly 80,000 clones, with 89% observed a single time. Sample: CD4+ or CD8+ T cells sorted from blood, taken in a trial of the OX40 agonist ivuxolimab. Every receptor here comes from an adult with an advanced solid tumor such as melanoma, head and neck, liver or kidney cancer.

The chain is built from TRBV9 and TRBJ2-3; 7 bases are a match to TRBD2. Losses at the gene ends were 3 bases for V and 5 bases for J; bases not matched to a gene: 18. The V gene's germline CDR1 is SGDLS and CDR2 YYNGEE. The CDR3 runs 18 residues. CDR3 nucleotides: TGTGCCAGCAGCGCCCCCCCCAACTGGGAGGGCCAATTAGATACGCAGTATTTT. It encodes CASSAPPNWEGQLDTQYF.

V usage is TRBV7-9 and J usage is TRBJ1-5; a weak D match, TRBD1 (5 bases). Trimming shortened V by 5 bases and J by 0 bases, and 11 bases separated the two germline ends. CDR1 and CDR2 from the germline V gene are SEHNR and FQNEAQ (reference sequence). The CDR3 is made up of 15 amino acids. This CDR3 reads CASSLQGDSNQPQHF. The CDR3 DNA reads TGTGCCAGCAGCCTTCAAGGGGATAGCAATCAGCCCCAGCATTTT.

The genes are TRBV7-2 and TRBJ2-7; D gene ambiguous. The CDR3 runs 14 residues. CDR1 is SGHTA, CDR2 FQGNSA, per germline. V was shortened by 6 bases and J by 1 base, with 13 bases between the two germline ends. CDR3 in amino acids: CASSIPSISYEQYF. CDR3 sequence (DNA): TGTGCCAGCAGTATACCAAGTATTTCCTACGAGCAGTACTTC.

This clone was seen a handful of times. The chain is built from TRBV4-3 and TRBJ1-5; D is unclear. CDR1 and CDR2 from the germline V gene are LGHNA and YSLEER. Trimming took off 0 bases at V and 4 bases at J, with 13 bases between the two ends. The length of the CDR3 is 16 residues. The CDR3 coding sequence is TGCGCCAGCAGCCAAGACCGGGGTGCCCGGAATCAGCCCCAGCATTTT. This sequence encodes CASSQDRGARNQPQHF.

V and J are TRBV9 and TRBJ2-2; D ambiguous. The CDR3 runs 16 residues. The germline V gene encodes CDR1 SGDLS and CDR2 YYNGEE. Between the trimmed V and J ends, which lost 3 bases and 0 bases, there was a span of 12 bases. CDR3 sequence (DNA): TGTGCCAGCAGCGACCGTCTGGGGACGAACACCGGGGAGCTGTTTTTT. As protein: CASSDRLGTNTGELFF.

This rearrangement joins TRBV14 to TRBJ2-7, with 9 bases lining up with TRBD2. V shed 4 bases, J shed 2 bases, and the junction held 6 bases outside the gene matches. The CDR3 length is 15 residues. Germline CDR1 SGHDN, CDR2 FVKESK. This CDR3 is CASSPKREAAYEQYF. As DNA, the CDR3 is TGTGCCAGCAGCCCGAAGCGGGAGGCCGCCTACGAGCAGTACTTC.

This clone occurred once. The sample contains more than one DNA sequence encoding this CDR3. The chain joins TRBV11-2 to TRBJ1-4; D is unresolved. Trimming removed 2 bases from V and 2 bases from J, with 9 bases in between. CDR1 SGHAT and CDR2 FQNNGV come from the germline V gene. There are 15 residues in the CDR3. The CDR3 DNA is TGTGCCAGCAGCTTAAGCCTAGGGACTAATGAAAAACTGTTTTTT. The encoded protein is CASSLSLGTNEKLFF.

The gene calls are TRBV29-1 and TRBJ1-1; D is uncertain. CDR3 length: 11 amino acids. Germline loops: CDR1 SQVTM, CDR2 ANQGSEA. Trimming shortened V by 2 bases and J by 8 bases, and 9 bases separated the two germline ends. The CDR3, as DNA: TGCAGCGTTGAAACCGGTCGGGAAGCTTTCTTT. This codes for CSVETGREAFF.

This chain uses TRBV11-1 with TRBJ2-4; 8 bases are a match to TRBD1. Trimming at V came to 5 bases and at J to 5 bases, leaving 11 bases not matched to a gene. Per germline, CDR1 SGHAT and CDR2 FQDESV (reference sequence). The CDR3 consists of 16 residues. Written as DNA, the CDR3 is TGTGCCAGCAGCGTAACTGGACAGGGAATCCAAAACATTCAGTACTTC. Amino acids: CASSVTGQGIQNIQYF.

The V and J genes are TRBV27 and TRBJ1-1; TRBD1 aligns across 10 bases. The CDR3 covers 15 residues. V was clipped by 1 base and J by 6 bases; unmatched bases: 5. The germline V gene encodes CDR1 MNHEY and CDR2 SMNVEV (reference sequence). The CDR3, as DNA: TGTGCCAGCAGTTTATACGACAGGGGGCTCTCTGAAGCTTTCTTT. It specifies CASSLYDRGLSEAFF.

This chain links TRBV30 with TRBJ1-3; D ambiguous. Between the trimmed V and J ends, which lost 1 base and 0 bases, there was a span of 7 bases. Germline CDR1 GTSNPN, CDR2 SVGIG (reference sequence). The CDR3 is 14 residues long. CDR3 bases: TGTGCCTGGAGTGAAAACAGCTCTGGAAACACCATATATTTT. As protein: CAWSENSSGNTIYF.

A remark on this clone: Distinct nucleotide sequences in the sample also encode this CDR3. This chain uses TRBV30 with TRBJ2-1; 10 bases line up with TRBD2. The CDR3 has 15 residues. Trimming at V came to 5 bases and at J to 5 bases, leaving 9 bases not matched to a gene. Germline values: CDR1 GTSNPN, CDR2 SVGIG (reference sequence). CDR3 in amino acids: CAWSWGTSVNNEQFF. The CDR3 DNA reads as TGTGCCTGGTCTTGGGGGACTAGCGTCAACAATGAGCAGTTCTTC.

The chain has TRBV5-1 and TRBJ2-1; TRBD2 matches 8 bases. CDR1 and CDR2 (germline): SGHRS, YFSETQ. This CDR3 is 16 amino acids long. Losses at the gene ends were 6 bases for V and 1 base for J; bases not matched to a gene: 9. CDR3: CASMVSGSTSYNEQFF. The CDR3, as DNA: TGCGCCAGCATGGTGAGCGGGAGTACGTCCTACAATGAGCAGTTCTTC.

This clone was counted once. The chain combines TRBV30 with TRBJ2-5, with D perhaps TRBD2 (6 bases). This CDR3 has 15 amino acids. Germline CDR1 reads GTSNPN; CDR2 reads SVGIG (reference sequence). Trimming stripped 0 bases from V and 4 bases from J, with 15 bases between. The CDR3 DNA follows: TGTGCCTGGAGTGTAACCGGGGGTTTGTCAGAGACCCAGTACTTC. It is translated as CAWSVTGGLSETQYF.

The V call is TRBV18, the J call TRBJ1-2; no clear D gene. Germline loops: CDR1 KGHSH, CDR2 LQKENI. Trimming shortened V by 3 bases and J by 10 bases, and 15 bases separated the two germline ends. This CDR3 region has 13 residues. The CDR3 coding sequence is TGTGCCAGCTCACCGGAAAGGGTTAGCGACTACACCTTC. Residues: CASSPERVSDYTF. Complete variable domain (other parts from reference TRBV18 and TRBJ1-2): NAGVMQNPRHLVRRRGQEARLRCSPMKGHSHVYWYRQLPEEGLKFMVYLQKENIIDESGMPKERFSAEFPKEGPSILRIQQVVRGDSAAYFCASSPERVSDYTFGSGTRLTVV.

This sequence joins TRBV6-1 and TRBJ2-4; D not certain. V was pared by 6 bases and J by 7 bases, with 13 bases between. Germline V gene sequence: CDR1 MNHNS, CDR2 SASEGT. This CDR3 is 13 amino acids long. As DNA, the CDR3 is TGTGCCAGCAGGACCTTTGGTGAGAACATTCAGTACTTC. Protein: CASRTFGENIQYF.

The chain joins TRBV18 to TRBJ2-1, with a possible D match to TRBD2 (6 bases). Germline CDR1 and CDR2: KGHSH and LQKENI. This CDR3 spans 14 amino acids. Trimming took 1 base from V and 9 from J, leaving 13 bases between them. The CDR3 region has the DNA TGTGCCAGCTCACCACTGGAGGGTTCAGGTGAGCAGTTCTTC. Its translation is CASSPLEGSGEQFF.

This sequence joins TRBV5-1 and TRBJ2-3; possibly TRBD2 for D (6 bases). The CDR3 loop spans 14 amino acids. Germline loops: CDR1 SGHRS, CDR2 YFSETQ. Trimming shortened V by 4 bases and J by 4 bases, and 13 bases separated the two germline ends. The CDR3 DNA is TGCGCCAGCAGCCCGGAGGGCGGTTCAGATACGCAGTATTTT. Residues: CASSPEGGSDTQYF.

This chain joins TRBV5-1 and TRBJ1-3, with 7 bases matching TRBD1. The CDR3 runs to 15 residues. With V trimmed by 6 bases and J by 2 bases, 8 bases remained unmatched. Germline V gene sequence: CDR1 SGHRS, CDR2 YFSETQ. The chain's CDR3 is CASTDTTGTGNTIYF. The CDR3 DNA is TGCGCCAGCACGGACACGACAGGGACTGGAAACACCATATATTTT.

This clone was recorded only once. The chain combines TRBV27 with TRBJ2-1; TRBD2 might be the D (5 bases). Germline V gene sequence: CDR1 MNHEY, CDR2 SMNVEV (reference sequence). The CDR3 totals 16 residues. Trimming shortened V by 7 bases and J by 0 bases, and 16 bases separated the two germline ends. DNA of the CDR3: TGTGCCAGCACCCCCCGTGGCGGGTACTCCTACAATGAGCAGTTCTTC. Translating gives CASTPRGGYSYNEQFF.

The chain recombines TRBV5-4 with TRBJ2-5; 9 nucleotides agree with TRBD1. The V gene end was trimmed by 4 bases and the J gene end by 4 bases; junction bases not matched to a gene: 8. CDR3 length: 15 residues. Germline V gene lookup returns CDR1 SGHNT and CDR2 YYREEE (reference sequence). CDR3 nucleotide sequence: TGTGCCAGCAGCACTAGGACAGGGGTGGGAGAGACCCAGTACTTC. It codes for CASSTRTGVGETQYF.

The chain couples TRBV7-6 to TRBJ2-1, with 9 bases aligning to TRBD2. The germline CDR1 and CDR2 sequences are SGHVS and FNYEAQ. V dropped 2 bases and J dropped 2; count of bases not matched to a gene: 7. This CDR3 region has 17 residues. The CDR3: CASSLWAIAGAYNEQFF. In nucleotides, the CDR3 is TGTGCCAGCAGCTTATGGGCCATAGCGGGAGCCTACAATGAGCAGTTCTTC.

This clone has only one observation. The rearrangement uses TRBV6-1 and TRBJ2-7; no definite D call. The CDR3 sequence is 12 residues long. The V end lost 6 bases, the J end lost 2 bases, and 8 bases lay between the germline ends. The germline V gene has CDR1 MNHNS and CDR2 SASEGT. CDR3 loop: CASRAQAYEQYF. DNA of the CDR3: TGTGCCAGCAGGGCTCAAGCCTACGAGCAGTACTTC.

The rearrangement joins TRBV19 to TRBJ1-6; the match to TRBD1 covers 8 bases. This CDR3 has 13 residues. Per germline, CDR1 LNHDA and CDR2 SQIVND (reference sequence). J lost 7 bases, V lost 6 bases, and 2 bases had no gene match. The CDR3 sequence is CASRGQENSPLHF. DNA of the CDR3: TGTGCCAGTAGGGGACAGGAGAATTCACCCCTCCACTTT.

The chain is built from TRBV4-1 and TRBJ2-5; D unresolved. Trimming shortened V by 1 base and J by 5 bases, and 11 bases separated the two germline ends. CDR1 and CDR2 (germline): MGHRA, YSYEKL. CDR3 length: 14 amino acids. Here the CDR3 reads CASSQVSSRETQYF. The CDR3 DNA reads as TGCGCCAGCAGCCAAGTTAGCTCCAGGGAGACCCAGTACTTC.

The CDR3 loop is CAISQGGRWNIQYF. The CDR3 DNA sequence: TGTGCCATCAGTCAGGGAGGTCGCTGGAACATTCAGTACTTC. V gene TRBV10-3 combines with J gene TRBJ2-4, with D perhaps matching TRBD2 (6 bases). Germline V gene sequence: CDR1 ENHRY, CDR2 SYGVKD. The CDR3 covers 14 residues. Trimming left V 5 bases short and J 7 bases short, with 15 bases between.

The chain combines TRBV10-1 with TRBJ2-5, with unresolved D. CDR1 and CDR2 (germline): WNHNN, SYGVQD (reference sequence). V was pared by 0 bases and J by 5 bases, with 13 bases between. The CDR3 length is 15 residues. The CDR3 nucleotides read TGCGCCAGCAGTGAGTCCTCAGGAGCTCTGGAGACCCAGTACTTC. It is translated as CASSESSGALETQYF.

This rearrangement joins TRBV18 to TRBJ2-7; no definite D call. Germline V gene sequence: CDR1 KGHSH, CDR2 LQKENI. This CDR3 region has 12 residues. The V end lost 3 bases, the J end lost 7 bases, and 10 bases lay between the germline ends. CDR3: CASSPTRLEQYF. DNA for the CDR3: TGTGCCAGCTCACCTACTCGGTTGGAGCAGTACTTC.